This TCR beta chain was recovered during a study of regulatory T cells in long-lasting Graves disease. In the study overall: For a period under 3 months, newly diagnosed Graves' patients had taken antithyroid drugs. The study's findings and limits: Persistent patients had more shared public clonotypes (under 3,000) than new patients (roughly 940). Among samples with persistent disease, TRBV28, TRBJ1-2 and TRBJ2-5 were favored.

Trimming took 0 bases from V and 0 from J, leaving 9 bases between them. This CDR3 contains 15 residues. Germline assignment: CDR1 SQVTM and CDR2 ANQGSEA. According to the study, TCR beta libraries were built with iRepertoire HTBI primers and CDR3-region Arm-PCR. MiXCR, run by TCRdb on the multiplex PCR reads, gives a single entry per CDR3 protein. Here the sample spans fewer than 350,000 distinct CDR3 sequences, about 20% being singletons. Time point indicated: newly diagnosed GD, antithyroid drugs for less than 3 months. PBMC-derived RNA was used for the TCR library. An endocrinology department located in Xi'an, China, was where the patients came from. About this clonotype itself: Antigen unknown.

This clonotype was sampled from a female donor with Graves disease. Sequencing was performed on peripheral blood mononuclear cells (PBMCs), taken at new diagnosis, from a patient treated with antithyroid drugs. The genes are TRBV29-1 and TRBJ2-1; no clear D gene. Here the CDR3 reads CSVEEPASSYNEQFF. CDR3 sequence (DNA): TGCAGCGTTGAAGAGCCGGCCAGCTCCTACAATGAGCAGTTCTTC.